This TCR beta chain emerged from a study of T cells in Graves' hyperthyroidism and ophthalmopathy. Across the whole study: Before treatment of any kind, peripheral blood was taken at initial diagnosis.

The study left out patients who had uncontrolled infection, other autoimmune disease, pregnancy or lactation. Isolation of PBMCs was performed on around 9.4 ml fresh peripheral blood. Amplified TCR beta CDR3 regions came from RNA transcripts. TCR CDR3 underwent first-round RT-PCR with the HTBI primer set. MiXCR, applied by TCRdb to the multiplex PCR reads, yields one record per CDR3 protein. Among a few hundred thousand distinct CDR3 sequences listed, over 12% were seen once. This CDR3 has 16 residues. V lost 3 bases to trimming and J lost 4 bases, with 18 bases between them. Germline V gene lookup returns CDR1 KGHSH and CDR2 LQKENI.

The V gene is TRBV18, the J gene TRBJ1-1, with D hard to call. The origin of this receptor is a woman aged 45-65 years with Graves' hyperthyroidism that later progressed to Graves' ophthalmopathy. The sample comprised blood. CDR3 loop: CASSPAITGSGTEAFF. CDR3 in DNA: TGTGCCAGCTCACCTGCCATAACCGGGAGTGGCACTGAAGCTTTCTTT.